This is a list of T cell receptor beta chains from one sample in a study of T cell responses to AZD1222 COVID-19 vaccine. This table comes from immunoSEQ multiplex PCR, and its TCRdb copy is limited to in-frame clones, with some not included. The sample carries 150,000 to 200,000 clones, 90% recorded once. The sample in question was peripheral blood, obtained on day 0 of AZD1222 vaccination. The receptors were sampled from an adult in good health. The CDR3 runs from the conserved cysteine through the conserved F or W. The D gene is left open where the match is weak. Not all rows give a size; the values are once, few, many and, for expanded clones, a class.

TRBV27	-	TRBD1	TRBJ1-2	TGTGCCAGCAGTAAGGACAGGACGAGCTATGGCTACACCTTC	CASSKDRTSYGYTF
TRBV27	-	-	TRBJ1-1	TGTGCCAGCAGTTTTTATGGGGGGCTGAACACTGAAGCTTTCTTT	CASSFYGGLNTEAFF
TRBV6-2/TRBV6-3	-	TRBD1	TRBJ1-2	TGTGCCAGCAGTTACTCGTCGGGACAGTACTATGGCTACACCTTC	CASSYSSGQYYGYTF
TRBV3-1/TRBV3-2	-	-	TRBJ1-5	TGTGCCAGCAGCCAAGATAGCGCGCAGCCTAATAGCAATCAGCCCCAGCATTTT	CASSQDSAQPNSNQPQHF
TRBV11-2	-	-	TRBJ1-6	TGTGCCAGCAGCTTAACGGAGGGAAGCTCCTATAATTCACCCCTCCACTTT	CASSLTEGSSYNSPLHF
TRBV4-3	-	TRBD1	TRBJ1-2	TGCGCCAGCAGCCAAGGCGCGACAGGGAACTATGGCTACACCTTC	CASSQGATGNYGYTF
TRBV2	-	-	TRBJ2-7	TGTGCCAGCAGGACAGGTCGGGGCGACACGCAAGAGCAGTACTTC	CASRTGRGDTQEQYF
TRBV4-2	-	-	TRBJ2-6	TGTGCCAGCAGCCAAGATCGGGATACTGGGGCCAACGTCCTGACTTTC	CASSQDRDTGANVLTF
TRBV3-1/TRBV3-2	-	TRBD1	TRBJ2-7	TGTGCCAGCAGCCAAGATCGGGCAGGGGGCCGGTACGAGCAGTACTTC	CASSQDRAGGRYEQYF
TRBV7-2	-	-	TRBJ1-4	TGTGCCAGCAGCTTAGCGGGTGCCGGGGGGGCGCGGGAAAAACTGTTTTTT	CASSLAGAGGAREKLFF
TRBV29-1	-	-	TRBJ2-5	TGCAGCGTTGCGGGGTCGACGGAGGGAGAGACCCAGTACTTC	CSVAGSTEGETQYF
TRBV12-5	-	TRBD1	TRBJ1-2	TGTGCTAGTGGTACACAGGGGGCTGGAAATGGCTACACCTTC	CASGTQGAGNGYTF
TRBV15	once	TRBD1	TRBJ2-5	TGTGCCACCAGCAGACCCCCGGACAGGGGGCAAGAGACCCAGTACTTC	CATSRPPDRGQETQYF
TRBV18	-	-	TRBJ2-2	TGTGCCAGCTCACCGGTTAGCCTGGACACCGGGGAGCTGTTTTTT	CASSPVSLDTGELFF
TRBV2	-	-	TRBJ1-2	TGTGCCAGCAGTGAACGGGAGAATAACTATGGCTACACCTTC	CASSERENNYGYTF
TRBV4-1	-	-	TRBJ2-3	TGCGCCAGCAGCCTCGCGCGGGCCGATACGCAGTATTTT	CASSLARADTQYF
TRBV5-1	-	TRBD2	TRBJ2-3	TGCGCCAGCAGCTCAGCGGGGGGGCCTTCGGGTACGCAGTATTTT	CASSSAGGPSGTQYF
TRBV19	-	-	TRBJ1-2	TGTGCCAGTAGTATCGGGTCTAGTAACTATGGCTACACCTTC	CASSIGSSNYGYTF
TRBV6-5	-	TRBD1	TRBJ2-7	TGTGCCAGCAGTTTAACCGGGACAGCCTACGAGCAGTACTTC	CASSLTGTAYEQYF
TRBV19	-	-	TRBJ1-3	TGTGCCAGCGAAGATAACCAATCTGGAAACACCATATATTTT	CASEDNQSGNTIYF
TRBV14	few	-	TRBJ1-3	TGTGCCAGCAGCCAAGGACGAAACACCATATATTTT	CASSQGRNTIYF
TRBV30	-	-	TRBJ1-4	TGTGCCTGGAGTTTCTCTTCTCGAAAACTGTTTTTT	CAWSFSSRKLFF
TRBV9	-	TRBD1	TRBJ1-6	TGTGCCAGCAGCGTAGCAGGGGGGAATTCACCCCTCCACTTT	CASSVAGGNSPLHF
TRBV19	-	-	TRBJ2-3	TGTGCCAGTAGTCGGCTATCCACAGATACGCAGTATTTT	CASSRLSTDTQYF
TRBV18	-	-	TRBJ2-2	TGTGCCAGCTCACCCCTCTCGGGGACGGGGAACACCGGGGAGCTGTTTTTT	CASSPLSGTGNTGELFF
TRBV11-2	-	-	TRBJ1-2	TGTGCCAGCAGCTTAGATCCGGGGGCGCGGCATGGCTACACCTTC	CASSLDPGARHGYTF
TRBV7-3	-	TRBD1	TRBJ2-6	TGTGCCAGCAGCCACCTTAGGGACAGGGTTGCGTTCGGGGCCAACGTCCTGACTTTC	CASSHLRDRVAFGANVLTF
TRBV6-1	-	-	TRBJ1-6	TGTGCCAGCAGTGAAGCGAGGGGACAATCACCCCTCCACTTT	CASSEARGQSPLHF
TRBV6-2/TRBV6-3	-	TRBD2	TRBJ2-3	TGTGCCAGCAGTAACCCCCTAGCGGGGGGCCGCACAGATACGCAGTATTTT	CASSNPLAGGRTDTQYF
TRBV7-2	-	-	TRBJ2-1	TGTGCCAGCAGCGGGATACTCCGGGGCGAGCAGTTCTTC	CASSGILRGEQFF
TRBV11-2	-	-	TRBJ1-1	TGTGCCAGCAGCCCAAGACCCCGTGGCCAGGGAAGAAACACTGAAGCTTTCTTT	CASSPRPRGQGRNTEAFF
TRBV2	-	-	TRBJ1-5	TGTGCCAGCAGTGATGAGCAGTTAAGCAATCAGCCCCAGCATTTT	CASSDEQLSNQPQHF
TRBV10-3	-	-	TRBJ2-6	TGTGCCATCAGTGAAGTGATGGGGGCTGGGGCCAACGTCCTGACTTTC	CAISEVMGAGANVLTF